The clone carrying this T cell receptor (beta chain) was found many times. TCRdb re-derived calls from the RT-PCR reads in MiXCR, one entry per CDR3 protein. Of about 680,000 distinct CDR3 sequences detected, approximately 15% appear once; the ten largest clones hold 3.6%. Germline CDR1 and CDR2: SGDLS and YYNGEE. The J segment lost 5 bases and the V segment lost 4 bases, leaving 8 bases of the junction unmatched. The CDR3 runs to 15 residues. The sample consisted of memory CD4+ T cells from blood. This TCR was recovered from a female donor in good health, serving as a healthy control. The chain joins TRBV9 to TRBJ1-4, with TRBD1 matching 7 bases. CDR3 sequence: CASSMTGRGNEKLFF. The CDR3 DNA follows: TGTGCCAGCAGCATGACAGGGCGGGGAAATGAAAAACTGTTTTTT.